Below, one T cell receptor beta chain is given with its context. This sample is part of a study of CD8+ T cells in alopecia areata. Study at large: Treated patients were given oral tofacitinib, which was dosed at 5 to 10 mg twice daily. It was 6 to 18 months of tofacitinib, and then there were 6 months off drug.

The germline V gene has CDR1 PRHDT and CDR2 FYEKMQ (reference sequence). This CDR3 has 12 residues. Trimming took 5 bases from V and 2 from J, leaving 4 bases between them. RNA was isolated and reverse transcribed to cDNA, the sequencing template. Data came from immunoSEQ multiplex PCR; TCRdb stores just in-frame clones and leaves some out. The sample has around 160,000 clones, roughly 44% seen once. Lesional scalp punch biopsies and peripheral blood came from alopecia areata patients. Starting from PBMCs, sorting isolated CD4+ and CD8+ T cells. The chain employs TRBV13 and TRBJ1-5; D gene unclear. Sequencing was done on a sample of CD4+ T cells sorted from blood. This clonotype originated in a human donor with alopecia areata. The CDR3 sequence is CASSPRNQPQHF. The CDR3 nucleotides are TGTGCCAGCAGCCCCCGCAATCAGCCCCAGCATTTT.